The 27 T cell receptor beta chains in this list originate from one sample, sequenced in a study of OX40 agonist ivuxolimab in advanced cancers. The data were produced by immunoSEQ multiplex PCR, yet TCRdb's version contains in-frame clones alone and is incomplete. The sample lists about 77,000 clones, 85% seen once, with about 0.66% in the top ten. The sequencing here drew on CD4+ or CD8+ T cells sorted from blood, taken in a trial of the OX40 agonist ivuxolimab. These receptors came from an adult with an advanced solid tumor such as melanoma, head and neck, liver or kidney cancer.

The CDR3 nucleotides read TGTGCCAGCAGGTTTTACGGGGGGGCAAGCTATGGCTACACCTTC. Residues: CASRFYGGASYGYTF. This chain joins TRBV7-2 and TRBJ1-2, with D possibly TRBD1 on 6 matching bases. V dropped 6 bases and J dropped 4 bases, with 18 bases sitting between them. Germline V gene data show CDR1 as SGHTA and CDR2 as FQGNSA. The CDR3 runs 15 residues.

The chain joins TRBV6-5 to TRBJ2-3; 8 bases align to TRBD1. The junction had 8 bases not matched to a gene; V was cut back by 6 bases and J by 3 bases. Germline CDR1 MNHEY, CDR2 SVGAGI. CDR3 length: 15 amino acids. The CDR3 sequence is CASSAFDRGTDTQYF. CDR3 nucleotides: TGTGCCAGCAGCGCCTTTGACAGGGGAACAGATACGCAGTATTTT.

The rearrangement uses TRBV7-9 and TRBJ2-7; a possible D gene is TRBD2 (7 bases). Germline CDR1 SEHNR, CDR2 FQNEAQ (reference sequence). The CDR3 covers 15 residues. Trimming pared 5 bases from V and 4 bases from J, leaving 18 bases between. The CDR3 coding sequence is TGTGCCAGCAGCGAAATGGGGGGGCAGCTTTACGAGCAGTACTTC. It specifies CASSEMGGQLYEQYF.

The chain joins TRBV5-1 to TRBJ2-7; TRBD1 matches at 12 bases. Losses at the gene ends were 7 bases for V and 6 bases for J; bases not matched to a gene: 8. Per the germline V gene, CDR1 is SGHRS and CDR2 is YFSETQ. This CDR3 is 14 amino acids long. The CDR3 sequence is CASQPGQGAGEQYF. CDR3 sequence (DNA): TGCGCCAGCCAACCGGGACAGGGGGCAGGCGAGCAGTACTTC.

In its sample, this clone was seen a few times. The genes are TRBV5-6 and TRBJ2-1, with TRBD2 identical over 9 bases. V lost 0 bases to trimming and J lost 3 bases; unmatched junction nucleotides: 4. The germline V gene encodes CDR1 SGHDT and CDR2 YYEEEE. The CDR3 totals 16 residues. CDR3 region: CASSLERGALYNEQFF. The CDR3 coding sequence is TGTGCCAGCAGCTTGGAGCGGGGGGCCCTCTACAATGAGCAGTTCTTC.

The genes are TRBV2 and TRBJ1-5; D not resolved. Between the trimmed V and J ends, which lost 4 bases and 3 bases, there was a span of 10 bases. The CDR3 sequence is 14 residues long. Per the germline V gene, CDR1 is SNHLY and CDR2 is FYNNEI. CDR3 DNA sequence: TGTGCCAGCAGTGGTGGTCAGCTCAATCAGCCCCAGCATTTT. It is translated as CASSGGQLNQPQHF. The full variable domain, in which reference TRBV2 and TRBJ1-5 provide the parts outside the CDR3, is EPEVTQTPSHQVTQMGQEVILRCVPISNHLYFYWYRQILGQKVEFLVSFYNNEISEKSEIFDDQFSVERPDGSNFTLKIRSTKLEDSAMYFCASSGGQLNQPQHFGDGTRLSIL.

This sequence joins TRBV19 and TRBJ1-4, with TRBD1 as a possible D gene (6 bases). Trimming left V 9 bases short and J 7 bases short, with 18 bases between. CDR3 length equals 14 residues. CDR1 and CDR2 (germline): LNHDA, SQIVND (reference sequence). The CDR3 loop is CASTRGGSAEKLFF. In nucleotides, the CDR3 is TGTGCCAGCACTAGGGGGGGATCGGCTGAAAAACTGTTTTTT.

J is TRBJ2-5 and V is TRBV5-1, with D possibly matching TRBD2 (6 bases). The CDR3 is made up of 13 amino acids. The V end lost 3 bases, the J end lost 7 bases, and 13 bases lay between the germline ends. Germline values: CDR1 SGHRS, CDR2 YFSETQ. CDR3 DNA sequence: TGCGCCAGCAGCTCGGACTACCGGGTGACCCAGTACTTC. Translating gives CASSSDYRVTQYF.

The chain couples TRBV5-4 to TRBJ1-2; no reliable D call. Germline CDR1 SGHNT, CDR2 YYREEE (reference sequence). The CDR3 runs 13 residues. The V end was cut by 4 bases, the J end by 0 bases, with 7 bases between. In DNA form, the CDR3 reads TGTGCCAGCAGCGCGGTCCCTAACTATGGCTACACCTTC. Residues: CASSAVPNYGYTF. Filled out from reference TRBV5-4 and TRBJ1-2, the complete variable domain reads ETGVTQSPTHLIKTRGQQVTLRCSSQSGHNTVSWYQQALGQGPQFIFQYYREEENGRGNFPPRFSGLQFPNYSSELNVNALELDDSALYLCASSAVPNYGYTFGSGTRLTVV.

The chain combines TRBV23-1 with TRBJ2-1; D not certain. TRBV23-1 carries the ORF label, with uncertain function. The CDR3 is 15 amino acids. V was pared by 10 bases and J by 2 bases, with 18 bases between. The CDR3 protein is CATRLLYLTYNEQFF. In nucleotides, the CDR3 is TGCGCCACCAGACTGTTATACCTAACCTACAATGAGCAGTTCTTC.

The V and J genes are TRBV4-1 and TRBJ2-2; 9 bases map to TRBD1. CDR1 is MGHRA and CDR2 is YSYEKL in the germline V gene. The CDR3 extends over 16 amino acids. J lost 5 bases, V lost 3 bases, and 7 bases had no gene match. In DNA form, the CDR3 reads TGCGCCAGCAGCCATCCCCCGGGACAGGGAACCGGGGAGCTGTTTTTT. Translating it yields CASSHPPGQGTGELFF.

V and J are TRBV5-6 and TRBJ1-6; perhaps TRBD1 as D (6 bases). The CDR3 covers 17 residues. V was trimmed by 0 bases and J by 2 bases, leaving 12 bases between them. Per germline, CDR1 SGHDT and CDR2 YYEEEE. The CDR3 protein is CASSLGRAGAYNSPLHF. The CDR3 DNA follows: TGTGCCAGCAGCTTGGGGAGGGCAGGGGCCTATAATTCACCCCTCCACTTT.

CDR3 protein: CASRWGTSGTGELFF. The CDR3 nucleotides are TGTGCCAGCCGATGGGGGACTAGTGGGACCGGGGAGCTGTTTTTT. This sequence joins TRBV2 and TRBJ2-2; 8 bases agree with TRBD2. The CDR3 totals 15 residues. V shed 8 bases, J shed 5 bases, and the junction held 10 bases outside the gene matches. Germline assignment: CDR1 SNHLY and CDR2 FYNNEI.

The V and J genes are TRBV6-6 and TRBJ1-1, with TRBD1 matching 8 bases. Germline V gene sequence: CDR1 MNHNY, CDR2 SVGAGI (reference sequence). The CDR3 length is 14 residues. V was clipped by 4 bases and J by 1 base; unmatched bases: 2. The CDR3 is CASSSGQGNTEAFF. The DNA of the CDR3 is TGTGCCAGCAGTTCTGGACAGGGGAACACTGAAGCTTTCTTT.

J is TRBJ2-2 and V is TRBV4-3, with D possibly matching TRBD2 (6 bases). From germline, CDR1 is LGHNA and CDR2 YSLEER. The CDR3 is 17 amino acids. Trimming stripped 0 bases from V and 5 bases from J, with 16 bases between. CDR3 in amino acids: CASSQDRARAGTGELFF. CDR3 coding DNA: TGCGCCAGCAGCCAAGATCGGGCCAGGGCGGGGACCGGGGAGCTGTTTTTT.

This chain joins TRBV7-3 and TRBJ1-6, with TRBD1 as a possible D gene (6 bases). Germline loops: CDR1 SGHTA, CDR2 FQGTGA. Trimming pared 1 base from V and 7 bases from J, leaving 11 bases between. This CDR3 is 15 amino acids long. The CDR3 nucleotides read TGTGCCAGCAGCTTAATAGGACAGACCAATTCACCCCTCCACTTT. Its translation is CASSLIGQTNSPLHF.

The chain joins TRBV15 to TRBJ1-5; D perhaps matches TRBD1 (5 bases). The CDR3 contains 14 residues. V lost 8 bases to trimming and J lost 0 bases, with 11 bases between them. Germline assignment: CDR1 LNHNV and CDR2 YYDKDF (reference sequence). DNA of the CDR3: TGTGCCACCGCCAACGGGGGTAGCAATCAGCCCCAGCATTTT. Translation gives CATANGGSNQPQHF.

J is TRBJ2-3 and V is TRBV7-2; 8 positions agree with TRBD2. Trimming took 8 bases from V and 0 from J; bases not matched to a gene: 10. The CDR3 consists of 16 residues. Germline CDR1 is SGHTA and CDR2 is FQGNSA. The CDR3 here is CASDGGGLTSTDTQYF. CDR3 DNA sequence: TGTGCCAGCGACGGCGGGGGGCTAACTAGCACAGATACGCAGTATTTT.

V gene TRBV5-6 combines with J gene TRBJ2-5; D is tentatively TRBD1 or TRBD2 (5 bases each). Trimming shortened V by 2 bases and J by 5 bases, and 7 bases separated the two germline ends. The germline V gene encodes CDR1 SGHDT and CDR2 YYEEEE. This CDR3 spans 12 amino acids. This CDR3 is CASSFGAETQYF. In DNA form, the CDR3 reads TGTGCCAGCAGCTTCGGGGCGGAGACCCAGTACTTC.

The CDR3 is CASSRGGGAGTDTQYF. Written as DNA, the CDR3 is TGTGCCAGCAGTCGTGGCGGGGGGGCCGGCACAGATACGCAGTATTTT. The rearrangement joins TRBV7-2 to TRBJ2-3; 9 bases agree with TRBD2. The CDR3 has 16 residues. In germline, CDR1 is SGHTA, CDR2 FQGNSA. V was clipped by 6 bases and J by 1 base; unmatched bases: 8.

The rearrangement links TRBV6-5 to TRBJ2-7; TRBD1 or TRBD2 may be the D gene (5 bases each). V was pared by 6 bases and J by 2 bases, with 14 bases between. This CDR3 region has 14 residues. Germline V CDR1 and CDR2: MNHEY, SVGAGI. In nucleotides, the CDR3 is TGTGCCAGCAGAACTCCGGGACGGACCTACGAGCAGTACTTC. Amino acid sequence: CASRTPGRTYEQYF.

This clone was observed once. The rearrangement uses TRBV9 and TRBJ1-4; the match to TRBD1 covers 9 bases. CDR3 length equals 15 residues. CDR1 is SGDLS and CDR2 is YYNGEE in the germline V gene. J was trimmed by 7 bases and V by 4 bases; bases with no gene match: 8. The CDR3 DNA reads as TGTGCCAGCAGCCCCATGACAGGGGGACGTGAAAAACTGTTTTTT. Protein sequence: CASSPMTGGREKLFF.

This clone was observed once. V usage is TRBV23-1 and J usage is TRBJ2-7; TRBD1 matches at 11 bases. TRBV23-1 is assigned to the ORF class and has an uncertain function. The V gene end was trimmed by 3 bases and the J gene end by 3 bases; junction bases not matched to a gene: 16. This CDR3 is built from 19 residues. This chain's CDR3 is CASSQTPPRGDRGVYEQYF. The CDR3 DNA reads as TGCGCCAGCAGTCAGACTCCCCCTCGGGGGGACAGGGGGGTCTACGAGCAGTACTTC.

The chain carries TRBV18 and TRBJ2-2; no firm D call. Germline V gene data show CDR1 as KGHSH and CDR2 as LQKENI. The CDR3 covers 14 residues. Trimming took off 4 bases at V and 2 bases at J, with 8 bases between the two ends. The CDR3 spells CASSLGANTGELFF. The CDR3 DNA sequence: TGTGCCAGCTCACTCGGCGCAAACACCGGGGAGCTGTTTTTT.

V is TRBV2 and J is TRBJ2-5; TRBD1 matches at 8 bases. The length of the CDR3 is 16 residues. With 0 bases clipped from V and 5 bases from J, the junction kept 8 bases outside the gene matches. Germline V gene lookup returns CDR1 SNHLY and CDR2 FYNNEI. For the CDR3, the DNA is TGTGCCAGCAGTGAAGCGCTTGGGCAGGGGGCGGAGACCCAGTACTTC. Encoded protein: CASSEALGQGAETQYF.

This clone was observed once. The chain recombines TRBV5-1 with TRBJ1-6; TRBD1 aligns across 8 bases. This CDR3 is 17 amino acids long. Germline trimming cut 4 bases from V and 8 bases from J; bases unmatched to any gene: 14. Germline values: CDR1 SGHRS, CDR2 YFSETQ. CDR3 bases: TGCGCCAGCAGCGCAAACCGGGACAGGAAGGTTCATTCACCCCTCCACTTT. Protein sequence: CASSANRDRKVHSPLHF.

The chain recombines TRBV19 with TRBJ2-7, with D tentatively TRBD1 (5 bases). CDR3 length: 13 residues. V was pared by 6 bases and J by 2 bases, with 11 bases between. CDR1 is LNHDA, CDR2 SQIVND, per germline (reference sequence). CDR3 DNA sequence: TGTGCCAGTAGAAAAAGACAGCCCTACGAGCAGTACTTC. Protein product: CASRKRQPYEQYF.